Following are 11 T cell receptor beta chains from one sample sequenced in a study of blood T cells in healthy people across ages. Through a sample-barcoded 5' primer and a J-beta primer mix, a second PCR was run for roughly 6 to 12 cycles. TCRdb independently ran MiXCR on the 5' RACE reads; one entry per CDR3 protein. The top ten hold roughly 20% of the sample, which has about 570,000 distinct CDR3 sequences, roughly a quarter seen once. Specimen: blood. The receptors derive from a woman in her seventies in good health.

There are a few counts of this clonotype. The V gene is TRBV5-5, the J gene TRBJ1-4; 7 bases are shared with TRBD1. J was trimmed by 2 bases and V by 7 bases; bases with no gene match: 8. CDR1 and CDR2 (germline): SGHKS, YYEKEE (reference sequence). The CDR3 totals 15 residues. The DNA of the CDR3 is TGTGCCAGCTCCGGTAGGGGACAGACTAATGAAAAACTGTTTTTT. It yields the protein CASSGRGQTNEKLFF. Filled out from reference TRBV5-5 and TRBJ1-4, the complete variable domain reads DAGVTQSPTHLIKTRGQQVTLRCSPISGHKSVSWYQQVLGQGPQFIFQYYEKEERGRGNFPDRFSARQFPNYSSELNVNALLLGDSALYLCASSGRGQTNEKLFFGSGTQLSVL.

This clonotype has a count of ten or more. This chain connects TRBV6-2 or TRBV6-3 to TRBJ2-6; D remains unclear. V was cut by 6 bases and J by 0 bases, with 6 bases left in between. Germline loops: CDR1 MNHEY, CDR2 SVGEGT. CDR3 length equals 14 residues. CDR3 sequence (DNA): TGTGCCAGCAGCCGCTCCTCTGGGGCCAACGTCCTGACTTTC. Translation: CASSRSSGANVLTF.

The CDR3 bases are TGCAGCGTTTGGGGACTGAACACCGGGGAGCTGTTTTTT. Protein product: CSVWGLNTGELFF. The rearrangement joins TRBV29-1 to TRBJ2-2; TRBD2 is a possible D gene (6 bases). Trimming shortened V by 5 bases and J by 1 base, and 8 bases separated the two germline ends. This CDR3 is built from 13 residues. Per the germline V gene, CDR1 is SQVTM and CDR2 is ANQGSEA.

The V call is TRBV5-5, the J call TRBJ2-7, with D possibly being TRBD1 (5 bases). Between the trimmed V and J ends, which lost 1 base and 3 bases, there was a span of 11 bases. Per germline, CDR1 SGHKS and CDR2 YYEKEE (reference sequence). There are 14 residues in the CDR3. For the CDR3, the DNA is TGTGCCAGCAGCTTGATACAGGTCTACTACGAGCAGTACTTC. It translates to CASSLIQVYYEQYF.

V usage is TRBV29-1 and J usage is TRBJ2-5; D is possibly TRBD2 (5 bases). The germline gives CDR1 SQVTM, CDR2 ANQGSEA. With 4 bases removed from V and 0 bases from J, the gap between germline ends came to 21 bases. The CDR3 has 17 amino acids. CDR3 sequence: CSVAPLRGYSYQETQYF. CDR3 nucleotide sequence: TGCAGCGTTGCCCCTTTACGGGGATACTCGTACCAAGAGACCCAGTACTTC.

With respect to this clonotype: This may be a read error, as it is one base from a much larger clone. V and J are TRBV29-1 and TRBJ1-1; 8 bases line up with TRBD1. Germline-derived CDR1 and CDR2 are SQVTM and ANQGSEA. With 7 bases clipped from V and 3 bases from J, the junction kept 16 bases outside the gene matches. The CDR3 runs to 16 residues. CDR3 region: CSAPGQGVLGDTEAFF. For the CDR3, the DNA is TGCAGCGCCCCCGGACAGGGTGTATTGGGGGACACTGAAGCTTTCTTT.

This clonotype has only a few counts. The gene calls are TRBV20-1 and TRBJ1-3; possible D gene TRBD1, 5 bases. V shed 5 bases and J shed 4 bases, with 9 bases lying between them. Germline values: CDR1 DFQATT, CDR2 SNEGSKA (reference sequence). The CDR3 runs 12 residues. The CDR3 reads CSAGPGGNTIYF. As DNA, the CDR3 is TGCAGTGCTGGGCCAGGGGGAAACACCATATATTTT.

This chain joins TRBV7-2 and TRBJ2-2; a possible D gene is TRBD1 (5 bases). Germline-derived CDR1 and CDR2 are SGHTA and FQGNSA. Trimming took off 11 bases at V and 3 bases at J, with 16 bases between the two ends. CDR3 length equals 14 residues. This chain's CDR3 is CALQQGIDTGELFF. The CDR3 region has the DNA TGTGCCCTCCAGCAGGGCATCGACACCGGGGAGCTGTTTTTT.

In its sample, this clonotype was seen a few times. This may stem from a read error, because a much larger clone lies one nucleotide away. This rearrangement joins TRBV7-2 to TRBJ2-1; D remains ambiguous. The V gene lost 6 bases and the J gene lost 4 bases, with 4 bases spanning the gap. Germline CDR1 reads SGHTA; CDR2 reads FQGNSA. There are 11 residues in the CDR3. The CDR3, as DNA: TGTGCCAGCAGATTTTACAATGAGCAGTTCTTC. This sequence encodes CASRFYNEQFF.

The chain couples TRBV5-4 to TRBJ1-4; 7 bases align to TRBD1. Germline V gene lookup returns CDR1 SGHNT and CDR2 YYREEE (reference sequence). CDR3 size: 16 residues. J gave up 4 bases and V 4 bases, and 10 bases lay outside the gene matches. The CDR3 spells CASSPGGGSNNEKLFF. The DNA for the CDR3 is TGTGCCAGCAGCCCGGGAGGGGGCAGTAATAATGAAAAACTGTTTTTT.

V gene TRBV7-9 combines with J gene TRBJ2-7; the D gene is possibly TRBD1 (6 bases). Germline CDR1 reads SEHNR; CDR2 reads FQNEAQ (reference sequence). The ends were cut back, 5 bases at V and 6 bases at J, with 23 bases in the middle. The CDR3 extends over 16 amino acids. The CDR3 sequence is CASSPPQGTFSGEQYF. The CDR3 DNA is TGTGCCAGCAGCCCCCCCCAGGGGACGTTTAGTGGCGAGCAGTACTTC.